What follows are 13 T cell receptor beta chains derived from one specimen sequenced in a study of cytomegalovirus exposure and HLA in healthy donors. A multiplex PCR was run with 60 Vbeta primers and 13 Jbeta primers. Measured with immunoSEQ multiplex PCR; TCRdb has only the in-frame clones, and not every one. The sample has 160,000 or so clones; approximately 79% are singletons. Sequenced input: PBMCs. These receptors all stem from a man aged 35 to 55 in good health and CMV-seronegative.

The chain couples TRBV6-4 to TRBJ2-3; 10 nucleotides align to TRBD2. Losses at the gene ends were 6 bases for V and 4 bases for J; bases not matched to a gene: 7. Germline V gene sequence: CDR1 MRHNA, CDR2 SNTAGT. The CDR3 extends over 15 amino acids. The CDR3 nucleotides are TGTGCCAGCAGAATGAGCGGGAGGGGAGCAGATACGCAGTATTTT. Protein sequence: CASRMSGRGADTQYF.

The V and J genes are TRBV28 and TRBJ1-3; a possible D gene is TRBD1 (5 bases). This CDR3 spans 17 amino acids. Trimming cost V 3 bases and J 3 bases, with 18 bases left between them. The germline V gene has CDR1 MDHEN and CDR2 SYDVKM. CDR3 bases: TGTGCCAGCAGTTTTTGGCGGGGGATTCCTAATGGAAACACCATATATTTT. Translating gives CASSFWRGIPNGNTIYF.

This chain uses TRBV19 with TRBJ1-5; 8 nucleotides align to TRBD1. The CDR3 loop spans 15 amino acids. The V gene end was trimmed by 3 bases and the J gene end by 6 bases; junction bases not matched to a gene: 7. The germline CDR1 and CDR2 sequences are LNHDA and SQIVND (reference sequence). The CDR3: CASSIDTGGIQPQHF. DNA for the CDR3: TGTGCCAGTAGTATTGATACAGGGGGGATTCAGCCCCAGCATTTT.

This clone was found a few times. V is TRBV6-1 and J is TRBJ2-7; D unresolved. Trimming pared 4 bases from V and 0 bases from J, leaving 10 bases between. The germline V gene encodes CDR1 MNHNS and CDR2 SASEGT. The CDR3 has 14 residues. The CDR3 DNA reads TGTGCCAGCAGTGCACAGCTTAGCTCCTACGAGCAGTACTTC. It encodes CASSAQLSSYEQYF.

The CDR3 nucleotides are TGCGCCAGCAGTGAGTCGATGGGACAGGTGAACACTGAAGCTTTCTTT. Protein sequence: CASSESMGQVNTEAFF. This chain joins TRBV10-2 and TRBJ1-1, with TRBD1 matching 8 bases. The CDR3 runs to 16 residues. V dropped 0 bases and J dropped 0; count of bases not matched to a gene: 3. The germline V gene encodes CDR1 WSHSY and CDR2 SAAADI.

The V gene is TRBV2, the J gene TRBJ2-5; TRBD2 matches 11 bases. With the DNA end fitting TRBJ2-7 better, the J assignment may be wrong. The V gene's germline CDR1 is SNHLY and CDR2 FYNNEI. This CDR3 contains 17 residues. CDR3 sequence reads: CASSLTTLLAGEYEQYF. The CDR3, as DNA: TGTGCCAGCAGTTTAACTACTCTACTAGCGGGAGAATACGAGCAGTACTTC.

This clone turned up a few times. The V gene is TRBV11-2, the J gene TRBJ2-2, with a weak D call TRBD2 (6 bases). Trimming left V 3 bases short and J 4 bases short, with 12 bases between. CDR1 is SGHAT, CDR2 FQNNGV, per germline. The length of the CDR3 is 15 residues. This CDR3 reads CASSFLLASTGELFF. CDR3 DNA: TGTGCCAGCAGCTTCTTACTAGCTTCCACCGGGGAGCTGTTTTTT.

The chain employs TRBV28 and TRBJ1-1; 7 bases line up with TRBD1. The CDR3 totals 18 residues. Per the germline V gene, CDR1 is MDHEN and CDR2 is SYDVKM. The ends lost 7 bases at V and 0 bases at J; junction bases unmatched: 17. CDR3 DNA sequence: TGTGCCAGCACCACTATAAACAACCCGGGACAGCTGAACACTGAAGCTTTCTTT. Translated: CASTTINNPGQLNTEAFF.

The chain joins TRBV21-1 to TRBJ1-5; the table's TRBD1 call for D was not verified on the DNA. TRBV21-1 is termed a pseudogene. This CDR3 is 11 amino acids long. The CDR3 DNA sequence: TGTGCCAGCACAGTTCCTCAGCCCCAGCATTTT. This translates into CASTVPQPQHF.

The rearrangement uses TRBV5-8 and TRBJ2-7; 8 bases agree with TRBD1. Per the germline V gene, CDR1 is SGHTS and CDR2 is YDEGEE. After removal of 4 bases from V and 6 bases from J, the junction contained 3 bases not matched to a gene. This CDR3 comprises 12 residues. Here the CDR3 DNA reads TGTGCCAGCAGCAGACAGGGGCGCGAGCAGTACTTC. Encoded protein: CASSRQGREQYF.

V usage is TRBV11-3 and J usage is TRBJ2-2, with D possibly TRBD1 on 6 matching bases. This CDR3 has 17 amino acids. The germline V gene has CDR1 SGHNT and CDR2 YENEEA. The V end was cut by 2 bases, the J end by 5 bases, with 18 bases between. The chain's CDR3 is CASSLTRDTARTGELFF. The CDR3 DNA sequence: TGTGCCAGCAGCTTAACCCGGGACACCGCCCGAACCGGGGAGCTGTTTTTT.

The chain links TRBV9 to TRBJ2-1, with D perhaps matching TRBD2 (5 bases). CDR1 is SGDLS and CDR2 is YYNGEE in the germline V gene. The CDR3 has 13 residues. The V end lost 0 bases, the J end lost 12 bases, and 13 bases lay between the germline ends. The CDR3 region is CASSVGPQRPQFF. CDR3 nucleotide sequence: TGTGCCAGCAGCGTAGGCCCCCAGCGGCCGCAGTTCTTC. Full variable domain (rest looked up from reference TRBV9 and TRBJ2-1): DSGVTQTPKHLITATGQRVTLRCSPRSGDLSVYWYQQSLDQGLQFLIQYYNGEERAKGNILERFSAQQFPDLHSELNLSSLELGDSALYFCASSVGPQRPQFFGPGTRLTVL.

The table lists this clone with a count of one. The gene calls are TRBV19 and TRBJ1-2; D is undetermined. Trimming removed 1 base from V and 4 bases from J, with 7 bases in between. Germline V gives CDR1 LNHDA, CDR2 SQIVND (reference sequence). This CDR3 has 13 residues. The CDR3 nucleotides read TGTGCCAGTAGTATAGGGCGGTCCTATGGCTACACCTTC. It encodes CASSIGRSYGYTF. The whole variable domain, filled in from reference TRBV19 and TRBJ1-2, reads DGGITQSPKYLFRKEGQNVTLSCEQNLNHDAMYWYRQDPGQGLRLIYYSQIVNDFQKGDIAEGYSVSREKKESFPLTVTSAQKNPTAFYLCASSIGRSYGYTFGSGTRLTVV.